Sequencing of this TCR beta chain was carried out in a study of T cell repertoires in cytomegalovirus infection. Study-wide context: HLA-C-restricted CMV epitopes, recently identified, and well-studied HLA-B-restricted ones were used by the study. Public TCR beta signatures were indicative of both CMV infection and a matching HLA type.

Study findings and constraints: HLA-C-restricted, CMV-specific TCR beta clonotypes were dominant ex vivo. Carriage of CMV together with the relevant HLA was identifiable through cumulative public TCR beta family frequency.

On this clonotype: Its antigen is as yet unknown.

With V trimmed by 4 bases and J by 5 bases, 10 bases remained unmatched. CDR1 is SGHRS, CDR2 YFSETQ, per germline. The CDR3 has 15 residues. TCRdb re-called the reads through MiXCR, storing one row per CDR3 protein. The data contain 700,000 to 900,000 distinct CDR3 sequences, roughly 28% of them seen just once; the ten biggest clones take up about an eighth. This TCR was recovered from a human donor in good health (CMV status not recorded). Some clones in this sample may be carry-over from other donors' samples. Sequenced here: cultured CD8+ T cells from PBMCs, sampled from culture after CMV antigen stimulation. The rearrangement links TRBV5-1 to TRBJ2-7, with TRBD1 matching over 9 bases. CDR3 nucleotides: TGCGCCAGCAGCGTGGTTAGGACAGGGGATAACGAGCAGTACTTC. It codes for CASSVVRTGDNEQYF.